The entry that follows covers one TCR beta chain sequence. Its target is unknown. Trimming cost V 5 bases and J 6 bases, with 11 bases left between them. The CDR3 length is 14 residues. Per germline, CDR1 MDHEN and CDR2 SYDVKM. This sample was taken from a study of T cell responses to AZD1222 COVID-19 vaccine. Study-wide results and limits: Repertoire collection took place solely once the T cell response had peaked.

Produced via immunoSEQ multiplex PCR; TCRdb's table is partial and in-frame only. The data contain 150,000 to 200,000 clones, roughly 92% of them singletons. The specimen was peripheral blood, collected on day 0 of AZD1222 vaccination. The sequence was obtained from an adult in good health. This chain uses TRBV28 with TRBJ1-6; tentatively, D is TRBD1 (5 bases). CDR3 sequence: CASSTRQSNSPLHF. CDR3 DNA: TGTGCCAGCAGTACCCGACAGAGTAATTCACCCCTCCACTTT.